Presented here are 22 T cell receptor beta chains from one specimen sequenced in a study of shared clonotypes between healthy human individuals. The table came from immunoSEQ multiplex PCR; TCRdb's copy has only in-frame clones and leaves some out. The sample lists about 2 million clones, approximately 94% occurring once. Naive CD8 populations comprised CD45RO-negative cells positively selected for CCR7, excluding terminally differentiated effector memory CD45RA+ cells. The material sequenced was naive CD8+ T cells sorted from blood. These receptors all come from a man aged 18 to 35 in good health.

This chain joins TRBV5-3 and TRBJ2-3; 12 nucleotides align to TRBD2. TRBV5-3 is noted as an ORF with a role that remains uncertain. V lost 0 bases, J lost 1 base, and 3 bases stayed unmatched. The CDR3 has 17 amino acids. CDR3 in DNA: TGTGCCAGAAGCTTGGGACTAGCGGGAGCCCGCACAGATACGCAGTATTTT. Translated, it gives CARSLGLAGARTDTQYF.

This chain joins TRBV4-1 and TRBJ2-7, with no clear D. V was cut by 3 bases and J by 6 bases, with 12 bases left in between. Germline assignment: CDR1 MGHRA and CDR2 YSYEKL. The CDR3 covers 13 residues. The DNA for the CDR3 is TGCGCCAGCAGCCATCCTTCAGTTGTCGAGCAGTACTTC. The encoded protein is CASSHPSVVEQYF.

This sequence joins TRBV5-1 and TRBJ1-2, with D possibly matching TRBD1 (6 bases). Germline V CDR1 and CDR2: SGHRS, YFSETQ. V was trimmed by 4 bases and J by 0 bases, leaving 10 bases between them. The CDR3 loop spans 14 amino acids. CDR3 in DNA: TGCGCCAGCAGCCAGGACAGAGCTAACTATGGCTACACCTTC. It codes for CASSQDRANYGYTF.

The V gene is TRBV4-3, the J gene TRBJ2-5; 7 bases are shared with TRBD1. Germline V gene data show CDR1 as LGHNA and CDR2 as YSLEER. The J segment lost 3 bases and the V segment lost 4 bases, leaving 8 bases of the junction unmatched. The CDR3 is 15 amino acids. DNA of the CDR3: TGCGCCAGCAGCCGACTGACAGGGAGTAAAGAGACCCAGTACTTC. Translated: CASSRLTGSKETQYF.

The gene calls are TRBV6-5 and TRBJ2-2, with unresolved D. The V end was cut by 2 bases, the J end by 3 bases, with 7 bases between. Germline V gene sequence: CDR1 MNHEY, CDR2 SVGAGI. CDR3 length equals 14 residues. CDR3 region: CASSYRTDTGELFF. The CDR3 nucleotides are TGTGCCAGCAGTTACCGGACGGACACCGGGGAGCTGTTTTTT.

The CDR3 DNA sequence: TGTGCCAGCAGGAAAGAGGACAGACCACAGCCCCAGCATTTT. Translated, it gives CASRKEDRPQPQHF. V and J are TRBV6-1 and TRBJ1-5; D might be TRBD1 (6 bases). V was trimmed by 6 bases and J by 7 bases, leaving 16 bases between them. The CDR3 has 14 amino acids. From germline, CDR1 is MNHNS and CDR2 SASEGT.

This chain links TRBV4-2 with TRBJ1-4, with no clear D. Germline-derived CDR1 and CDR2 are LGHNA and YNFKEQ. V lost 4 bases and J lost 0, with 9 bases in between. This CDR3 comprises 15 residues. The CDR3 sequence is CASSPRRATNEKLFF. The CDR3 DNA follows: TGTGCCAGCAGCCCCCGACGGGCAACTAATGAAAAACTGTTTTTT.

This clone occurred once. The J gene is TRBJ2-7, the V gene TRBV10-1; no clear D gene. The germline CDR1 and CDR2 sequences are WNHNN and SYGVQD (reference sequence). Trimming pared 2 bases from V and 3 bases from J, leaving 8 bases between. CDR3 size: 13 residues. CDR3 sequence reads: CASSEDNRYEQYF. The CDR3 region has the DNA TGCGCCAGCAGTGAGGACAACCGCTACGAGCAGTACTTC.

The rearrangement links TRBV30 to TRBJ1-2; no definite D call. CDR3 length: 12 residues. Germline V gene sequence: CDR1 GTSNPN, CDR2 SVGIG (reference sequence). V was trimmed by 4 bases and J by 3 bases, leaving 9 bases between them. The CDR3 DNA reads as TGTGCCTGGAACCCGGGCGACTATGGCTACACCTTC. This gives the protein CAWNPGDYGYTF. The variable domain in full, completed from reference TRBV30 and TRBJ1-2, reads SQTIHQWPATLVQPVGSPLSLECTVEGTSNPNLYWYRQAAGRGLQLLFYSVGIGQISSEVPQNLSASRPQDRQFILSSKKLLLSDSGFYLCAWNPGDYGYTFGSGTRLTVV.

The chain has TRBV5-4 and TRBJ1-2, with D tentatively TRBD1 (6 bases). The CDR3 contains 12 residues. Germline CDR1 is SGHNT and CDR2 is YYREEE (reference sequence). Trimming stripped 2 bases from V and 8 bases from J, with 10 bases between. Here the CDR3 DNA reads TGTGCCAGCAGCTTCTCAGGGGAAGGCTACACCTTC. Amino acids: CASSFSGEGYTF. Full variable domain (missing parts from reference TRBV5-4 and TRBJ1-2): ETGVTQSPTHLIKTRGQQVTLRCSSQSGHNTVSWYQQALGQGPQFIFQYYREEENGRGNFPPRFSGLQFPNYSSELNVNALELDDSALYLCASSFSGEGYTFGSGTRLTVV.

The V call is TRBV5-6, the J call TRBJ1-5; 7 nucleotides match TRBD1. Germline loops: CDR1 SGHDT, CDR2 YYEEEE. Germline trimming cut 1 base from V and 6 bases from J; bases unmatched to any gene: 10. CDR3 length: 16 amino acids. The CDR3, as DNA: TGTGCCAGCAGCTTGCGGGGCTCAGGGGGGAGTCAGCCCCAGCATTTT. Encoded protein: CASSLRGSGGSQPQHF.

V usage is TRBV7-9 and J usage is TRBJ2-2, with 7 bases aligning to TRBD1. Germline V gene data show CDR1 as SEHNR and CDR2 as FQNEAQ (reference sequence). The CDR3 totals 15 residues. V was clipped by 4 bases and J by 6 bases; unmatched bases: 8. Written as DNA, the CDR3 is TGTGCCAGCAGCTCGCCTGACAGGGTATCCGGGGAGCTGTTTTTT. As protein: CASSSPDRVSGELFF.

The chain has TRBV14 and TRBJ2-7; possibly TRBD1 or TRBD2 for D (5 bases each). The CDR3 has 16 residues. Trimming cost V 4 bases and J 2 bases, with 18 bases left between them. The germline gives CDR1 SGHDN, CDR2 FVKESK. CDR3 nucleotides: TGTGCCAGCAGCCGAGAAACCGGGACGAATGCCTACGAGCAGTACTTC. This sequence encodes CASSRETGTNAYEQYF.

J is TRBJ1-6 and V is TRBV6-1; a possible D gene is TRBD1 (6 bases). Between the trimmed V and J ends, which lost 6 bases and 5 bases, there was a span of 11 bases. The CDR3 contains 14 residues. Looked up from germline, CDR1 is MNHNS and CDR2 is SASEGT. For the CDR3, the DNA is TGTGCCAGCAGCTACTACAGGGATAATTCACCCCTCCACTTT. It specifies CASSYYRDNSPLHF.

The chain combines TRBV19 with TRBJ1-2; TRBD1 matches 11 bases. The junction had 15 bases not matched to a gene; V was cut back by 5 bases and J by 7 bases. CDR3 size: 17 residues. Germline lookup yields CDR1 LNHDA and CDR2 SQIVND (reference sequence). The CDR3 region is CASSGNPGQGVRGGYTF. The DNA for the CDR3 is TGTGCCAGTAGTGGGAACCCGGGACAGGGGGTTCGCGGTGGCTACACCTTC.

The chain employs TRBV9 and TRBJ1-6; D gene uncertain. The CDR3 has 15 residues. The V gene lost 0 bases and the J gene lost 9 bases, with 13 bases spanning the gap. From germline, CDR1 is SGDLS and CDR2 YYNGEE. CDR3 amino acids: CASSVVWDYGSPLHF. The DNA of the CDR3 is TGTGCCAGCAGCGTAGTGTGGGATTATGGTTCACCCCTCCACTTT.

On this clone: Other DNA sequences in this sample translate to the same CDR3. This chain links TRBV28 with TRBJ2-7, with D perhaps TRBD2 (6 bases). The length of the CDR3 is 14 residues. Germline values: CDR1 MDHEN, CDR2 SYDVKM. Trimming stripped 0 bases from V and 0 bases from J, with 6 bases between. CDR3 protein: CASSLWGGSYEQYF. In DNA, the CDR3 is TGTGCCAGCAGTTTATGGGGGGGCTCCTACGAGCAGTACTTC.

The chain combines TRBV10-2 with TRBJ2-5; 9 nucleotides line up with TRBD2. With V trimmed by 4 bases and J by 0 bases, 6 bases remained unmatched. Germline lookup yields CDR1 WSHSY and CDR2 SAAADI. The CDR3 sequence is 16 residues long. For the CDR3, the DNA is TGCGCCAGCAGTGCCCTAGCGGGGCCGTACCAAGAGACCCAGTACTTC. Translation: CASSALAGPYQETQYF.

This clone was detected only once. This CDR3 reads CASSLHGTSGSIYEQYF. CDR3 coding DNA: TGTGCCAGTAGCTTACACGGGACTAGCGGGTCCATCTACGAGCAGTACTTC. The chain employs TRBV19 and TRBJ2-7, with 12 nucleotides matching TRBD2. CDR1 and CDR2 (germline): LNHDA, SQIVND (reference sequence). The CDR3 has 17 amino acids. With 6 bases clipped from V and 3 bases from J, the junction kept 12 bases outside the gene matches.

The V and J genes are TRBV6-5 and TRBJ1-5, with a tentative D call TRBD1 (6 bases). The CDR3 sequence is 14 residues long. Germline assignment: CDR1 MNHEY and CDR2 SVGAGI. Trimming removed 6 bases from V and 3 bases from J, with 12 bases in between. The CDR3 sequence: CASSSGQINQPQHF. The CDR3 DNA is TGTGCCAGCAGCTCCGGACAGATCAATCAGCCCCAGCATTTT.

Note on this clone: Other DNA variants within this sample encode the same CDR3. The chain is built from TRBV5-4 and TRBJ2-5; D call uncertain. The V and J ends lost 0 bases and 2 bases respectively, with 5 bases between them. Per germline, CDR1 SGHNT and CDR2 YYREEE (reference sequence). The CDR3 length is 13 residues. The CDR3 loop reads CASSLVPQETQYF. Here the CDR3 DNA reads TGTGCCAGCAGCTTGGTCCCACAAGAGACCCAGTACTTC. The complete variable domain, with remaining parts taken from reference TRBV5-4 and TRBJ2-5, reads ETGVTQSPTHLIKTRGQQVTLRCSSQSGHNTVSWYQQALGQGPQFIFQYYREEENGRGNFPPRFSGLQFPNYSSELNVNALELDDSALYLCASSLVPQETQYFGPGTRLLVL.

CDR3 sequence reads: CASAWGQQETQYF. The CDR3 coding sequence is TGTGCCAGTGCCTGGGGACAGCAAGAGACCCAGTACTTC. This sequence joins TRBV19 and TRBJ2-5, with TRBD1 matching over 7 bases. The CDR3 covers 13 residues. Germline assignment: CDR1 LNHDA and CDR2 SQIVND (reference sequence). The V segment lost 8 bases and the J segment 2 bases; nucleotides outside the gene matches: 5.